The clone carrying this T cell receptor (beta chain) appeared a single time. Its specificity is not known. The sample originates from a study of T cell responses to AZD1222 COVID-19 vaccine. Whole-study results and caveats: Baseline antibody screening turned up just a handful of seropositive AZD1222 recipients. In a largely white British group with more females than males, clonal diversity was possibly underestimated. Spike-specific TCR breadth rose after two AZD1222 doses, and depth rose as well. Variant regions that are unmutated are reportedly the target of nearly half of spike-specific TCRs.

Profiling relied on immunoSEQ multiplex PCR, and the TCRdb table lists in-frame clones only, not all of them. Of some 170,000 clones in the sample, about 91% are singletons; the top ten hold around 1%. CDR3 length: 14 residues. The V gene lost 3 bases and the J gene lost 6 bases, with 13 bases spanning the gap. Germline V gene lookup returns CDR1 SGHRS and CDR2 YFSETQ. The chain employs TRBV5-1 and TRBJ2-4; tentatively, D is TRBD2 (5 bases). The TCR was taken from an adult who received the AZD1222 COVID-19 vaccine. The specimen was peripheral blood, collected 28 days after the second AZD1222 dose. CDR3 residues: CASSYGPRGNIQYF. The CDR3 nucleotides are TGCGCCAGCAGCTATGGACCACGGGGAAACATTCAGTACTTC.